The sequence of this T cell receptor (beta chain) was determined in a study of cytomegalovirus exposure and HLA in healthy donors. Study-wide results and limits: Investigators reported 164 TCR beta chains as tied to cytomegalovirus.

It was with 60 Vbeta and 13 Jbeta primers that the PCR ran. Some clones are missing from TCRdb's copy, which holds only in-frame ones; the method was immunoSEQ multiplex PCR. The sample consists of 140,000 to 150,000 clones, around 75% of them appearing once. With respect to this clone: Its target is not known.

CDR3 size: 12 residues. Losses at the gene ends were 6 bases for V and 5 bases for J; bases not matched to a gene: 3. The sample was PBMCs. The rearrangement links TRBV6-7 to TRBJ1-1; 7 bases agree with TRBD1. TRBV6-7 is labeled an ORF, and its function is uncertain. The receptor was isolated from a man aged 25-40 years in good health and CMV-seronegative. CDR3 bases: TGTGCCAGCAGGGAGACAGGGACTGAAGCTTTCTTT. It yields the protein CASRETGTEAFF.